These 26 T cell receptor beta chains came from one sample sequenced in a study of CD8+CD57+ T cells in acquired aplastic anemia. Patients selected for sequencing had displayed CD8+CD57+ cell expansion by flow cytometry. Researchers used genomic DNA as the template to profile TCR beta VDJ and CDR3. TCRdb independently ran MiXCR on the reads; one entry per CDR3 protein. The sample lists over 150,000 distinct CDR3 sequences; about 52% were seen once. The specimen was sorted CD4+, CD8+, or CD8+CD57+ T cells (not recorded which) from PBMCs. These receptors were collected from a human donor with aplastic anemia.

This chain uses TRBV29-1 with TRBJ2-1, with 10 bases fitting TRBD2. From germline, CDR1 is SQVTM and CDR2 ANQGSEA. The CDR3 contains 15 residues. The trim removed 6 bases at V and 0 bases at J, leaving 5 bases unmatched. The CDR3 DNA reads TGCAGCGTAGTACTAGCGGGGAGCTCCTACAATGAGCAGTTCTTC. This translates into CSVVLAGSSYNEQFF.

The chain links TRBV2 to TRBJ2-6; a weak D match, TRBD2 (6 bases). The V and J ends lost 7 bases and 4 bases respectively, with 14 bases between them. The CDR3 loop spans 15 amino acids. Germline assignment: CDR1 SNHLY and CDR2 FYNNEI. The CDR3 reads CASTMRGRGANVLTF. Here the CDR3 DNA reads TGTGCCAGCACTATGCGGGGTAGAGGGGCCAACGTCCTGACTTTC.

This chain connects TRBV2 to TRBJ2-3; tentative D call: TRBD2 (5 bases). CDR3 size: 15 residues. Germline V gene lookup returns CDR1 SNHLY and CDR2 FYNNEI. Trimming stripped 5 bases from V and 2 bases from J, with 14 bases between. The CDR3 loop reads CASSFEGAITDTQYF. CDR3 coding DNA: TGTGCCAGCAGTTTTGAGGGAGCGATCACAGATACGCAGTATTTT.

The chain links TRBV19 to TRBJ1-2; 12 positions agree with TRBD1. V shed 9 bases and J 8 bases; nucleotides not matched to a gene: 7. Per the germline V gene, CDR1 is LNHDA and CDR2 is SQIVND (reference sequence). This CDR3 has 13 residues. The CDR3 reads CASSGTGGRGYTF. Here the CDR3 DNA reads TGTGCCAGCTCCGGGACAGGGGGCCGAGGCTACACCTTC.

This clonotype is a singleton in its sample. The V and J genes are TRBV9 and TRBJ1-5, with TRBD1 matching over 10 bases. CDR1 and CDR2 (germline): SGDLS, YYNGEE. With 4 bases clipped from V and 6 bases from J, the junction kept 4 bases outside the gene matches. This CDR3 region has 14 residues. CDR3 sequence: CASSQGTGVQPQHF. DNA for the CDR3: TGTGCCAGCAGCCAGGGGACAGGGGTTCAGCCCCAGCATTTT.

This chain uses TRBV19 with TRBJ2-2, with 11 bases fitting TRBD1. After removal of 3 bases from V and 4 bases from J, the junction contained 4 bases not matched to a gene. CDR1 LNHDA and CDR2 SQIVND come from the germline V gene (reference sequence). This CDR3 is built from 16 residues. The CDR3 loop reads CASSISGTGGTGELFF. The DNA for the CDR3 is TGTGCCAGTAGTATTTCCGGGACAGGGGGCACCGGGGAGCTGTTTTTT.

The V gene is TRBV6-1, the J gene TRBJ2-7, with D possibly TRBD1 on 6 matching bases. Trimming left V 4 bases short and J 1 base short, with 8 bases between. Germline CDR1 MNHNS, CDR2 SASEGT. The CDR3 is made up of 13 amino acids. The DNA for the CDR3 is TGTGCCAGCAGTGCCGGGACATCCTACGAGCAGTACTTC. Its translation: CASSAGTSYEQYF.

The chain combines TRBV24-1 with TRBJ2-3; 11 bases fit TRBD2. Germline lookup yields CDR1 KGHDR and CDR2 SFDVKD. With V trimmed by 7 bases and J by 4 bases, 0 bases remained unmatched. CDR3 size: 13 residues. The CDR3 DNA reads TGTGCCACCAGGGGACTAGCGGCAGATACGCAGTATTTT. Its protein product is CATRGLAADTQYF.

This chain joins TRBV2 and TRBJ1-3; tentatively, D is TRBD1 (6 bases). Trimming cost V 7 bases and J 0 bases, with 10 bases left between them. The CDR3 has 14 residues. Germline V gene sequence: CDR1 SNHLY, CDR2 FYNNEI. CDR3 loop: CASTRGNSGNTIYF. In DNA form, the CDR3 reads TGTGCCAGCACCAGGGGAAACTCTGGAAACACCATATATTTT.

V gene TRBV12-3 or TRBV12-4 combines with J gene TRBJ1-5; no definite D call. The CDR3 totals 15 residues. The germline V and J ends were trimmed by 5 bases and 1 base, with 12 bases remaining between them. The CDR3 protein is CASSPHGRSNQPQHF. CDR3 sequence (DNA): TGTGCCAGCAGTCCCCATGGACGGAGCAATCAGCCCCAGCATTTT.

This clonotype was seen more than once but under ten times. CDR3 bases: TGCGCCAGCAGCGGCGACAGGGGCGAGCAGTACTTC. Protein sequence: CASSGDRGEQYF. This rearrangement joins TRBV5-1 to TRBJ2-7; 8 bases fit TRBD1. Germline V CDR1 and CDR2: SGHRS, YFSETQ. This CDR3 contains 12 residues. V shed 4 bases, J shed 6 bases, and the junction held 3 bases outside the gene matches.

This clonotype was detected many times. V usage is TRBV9 and J usage is TRBJ2-7, with 8 positions matching TRBD2. The V and J ends lost 0 bases and 0 bases, in that order; junction bases with no gene match: 2. CDR1 SGDLS and CDR2 YYNGEE come from the germline V gene. The CDR3 runs 15 residues. In DNA, the CDR3 is TGTGCCAGCAGCGTAGGGGCGGGGGGCTCCTACGAGCAGTACTTC. It encodes CASSVGAGGSYEQYF. The full variable domain, rest sourced from reference TRBV9 and TRBJ2-7, is DSGVTQTPKHLITATGQRVTLRCSPRSGDLSVYWYQQSLDQGLQFLIQYYNGEERAKGNILERFSAQQFPDLHSELNLSSLELGDSALYFCASSVGAGGSYEQYFGPGTRLTVT.

This clonotype was counted at least ten times. The V gene is TRBV6-5, the J gene TRBJ2-5, with D perhaps matching TRBD1 (5 bases). Trimming cost V 1 base and J 5 bases, with 11 bases left between them. This CDR3 comprises 14 residues. CDR1 is MNHEY and CDR2 is SVGAGI in the germline V gene. The CDR3 sequence: CASSYWQGAETQYF. The CDR3 DNA follows: TGTGCCAGCAGTTACTGGCAGGGTGCCGAGACCCAGTACTTC.

This clonotype was picked up a small number of times. The chain links TRBV29-1 to TRBJ1-1, with D possibly being TRBD1 (5 bases). CDR1 and CDR2 (germline): SQVTM, ANQGSEA. V gave up 3 bases and J gave up 6 bases, with 14 bases separating them. The CDR3 totals 13 residues. This chain's CDR3 is CSVDQGLGPEAFF. The CDR3 DNA is TGCAGCGTTGATCAGGGCTTGGGGCCTGAAGCTTTCTTT.

The genes are TRBV12-3 or TRBV12-4 and TRBJ1-1; D gene ambiguous. CDR3 length equals 13 residues. V shed 2 bases and J shed 5 bases, with 9 bases lying between them. CDR3 amino acids: CASSLTRWTEAFF. CDR3 bases: TGTGCCAGCAGTTTAACACGGTGGACTGAAGCTTTCTTT.

The V and J genes are TRBV11-1 and TRBJ1-2; weak D call: TRBD1 (5 bases). Germline CDR1 SGHAT, CDR2 FQDESV (reference sequence). V lost 2 bases to trimming and J lost 1 base, with 8 bases between them. This CDR3 has 14 amino acids. CDR3 coding DNA: TGTGCCAGCAGCTTATTGGGGGGTAACTATGGCTACACCTTC. The encoded protein is CASSLLGGNYGYTF.

CDR3: CASSPGQVTQYF. The CDR3 DNA follows: TGTGCCAGCAGTCCCGGACAGGTCACGCAGTACTTC. The chain employs TRBV14 and TRBJ2-7; 7 bases fit TRBD1. Germline V CDR1 and CDR2: SGHDN, FVKESK. The CDR3 loop spans 12 amino acids. V lost 6 bases and J lost 9; bases outside the gene matches: 8.

The genes are TRBV15 and TRBJ1-1; 7 bases fit TRBD1. Germline V gene lookup returns CDR1 LNHNV and CDR2 YYDKDF (reference sequence). CDR3 size: 14 residues. Trimming removed 5 bases from V and 3 bases from J; junction bases left unmatched: 6. CDR3 protein: CATSLRDSYTEAFF. The CDR3 DNA reads TGTGCCACCAGCCTCCGGGACAGCTACACTGAAGCTTTCTTT.

V usage is TRBV20-1 and J usage is TRBJ2-7; the D gene is possibly TRBD2 (6 bases). V was clipped by 2 bases and J by 3 bases, with 14 bases between them. Germline V gives CDR1 DFQATT, CDR2 SNEGSKA (reference sequence). This CDR3 is built from 14 residues. CDR3 sequence: CSARNPGGGYEQYF. For the CDR3, the DNA is TGCAGTGCTAGAAACCCCGGGGGAGGCTACGAGCAGTACTTC.

V is TRBV7-2 and J is TRBJ2-1; possibly TRBD1 or TRBD2 for D (5 bases each). This CDR3 has 12 amino acids. The germline CDR1 and CDR2 sequences are SGHTA and FQGNSA. V was trimmed by 4 bases and J by 9 bases, leaving 10 bases between them. The CDR3 sequence is CASSSEGIEQFF. CDR3 bases: TGTGCCAGCAGCTCAGAGGGGATTGAGCAGTTCTTC.

This clonotype was observed many times. CDR3 nucleotide sequence: TGTGCCAGCAGTGAGCCCCCCCTCTACGAGCAGTACTTC. It is translated as CASSEPPLYEQYF. The chain links TRBV2 to TRBJ2-7; D call uncertain. The germline gives CDR1 SNHLY, CDR2 FYNNEI. This CDR3 has 13 residues. Trimming pared 3 bases from V and 3 bases from J, leaving 9 bases between.

This sequence joins TRBV2 and TRBJ2-7; 9 bases are a match to TRBD2. This CDR3 region has 14 residues. In germline, CDR1 is SNHLY, CDR2 FYNNEI. V shed 4 bases, J shed 5 bases, and the junction held 6 bases outside the gene matches. The CDR3 sequence is CASSAYSGGDEQYF. CDR3 coding DNA: TGTGCCAGCAGTGCATATAGCGGGGGTGACGAGCAGTACTTC. The full variable domain, its missing parts supplied by reference TRBV2 and TRBJ2-7, is EPEVTQTPSHQVTQMGQEVILRCVPISNHLYFYWYRQILGQKVEFLVSFYNNEISEKSEIFDDQFSVERPDGSNFTLKIRSTKLEDSAMYFCASSAYSGGDEQYFGPGTRLTVT.

There are many counts of this clonotype. This chain joins TRBV29-1 and TRBJ1-2; a possible D gene is TRBD1 (6 bases). Trimming removed 4 bases at V and 2 bases at J, with 14 bases between. Germline V gives CDR1 SQVTM, CDR2 ANQGSEA. The CDR3 has 14 amino acids. CDR3 residues: CSVAQRGRNYGYTF. The CDR3 DNA follows: TGCAGCGTTGCCCAACGGGGGCGAAACTATGGCTACACCTTC.

This clonotype was observed once. The chain carries TRBV11-3 and TRBJ2-2; no clear D gene. CDR1 and CDR2 from the germline V gene are SGHNT and YENEEA. There are 14 residues in the CDR3. Trimming left V 6 bases short and J 11 bases short, with 19 bases between. The CDR3 sequence: CASSPRGRNGELFF. CDR3 DNA sequence: TGTGCCAGCAGTCCCAGAGGCCGTAACGGAGAGCTGTTTTTT. Full variable domain (outside the CDR3, taken from reference TRBV11-3 and TRBJ2-2): EAGVVQSPRYKIIEKKQPVAFWCNPISGHNTLYWYLQNLGQGPELLIRYENEEAVDDSQLPKDRFSAERLKGVDSTLKIQPAELGDSAVYLCASSPRGRNGELFFGEGSRLTVL.

This clonotype has ten or more counts. This rearrangement joins TRBV6-6 to TRBJ2-7; perhaps TRBD2 as D (6 bases). Trimming removed 2 bases from V and 3 bases from J, with 11 bases in between. The CDR3 contains 14 residues. CDR1 and CDR2 from the germline V gene are MNHNY and SVGAGI (reference sequence). The CDR3 sequence is CASSYGRGNYEQYF. CDR3 nucleotides: TGTGCCAGCAGTTACGGGCGGGGAAACTACGAGCAGTACTTC.

This sequence joins TRBV20-1 and TRBJ2-7; no clear D gene. V was shortened by 6 bases and J by 3 bases, with 21 bases between the two germline ends. Germline V CDR1 and CDR2: DFQATT, SNEGSKA (reference sequence). The CDR3 consists of 15 residues. The CDR3 region is CSAATRTDPGYEQYF. The CDR3 nucleotides are TGCAGTGCGGCCACCCGGACGGACCCGGGCTACGAGCAGTACTTC.